This T cell receptor beta chain was identified during a study of T cells after yellow fever vaccination. The CDR3 spans 15 residues. From germline, CDR1 is DFQATT and CDR2 SNEGSKA (reference sequence). V lost 1 base and J lost 2, with 14 bases in between. TCRdb ran MiXCR on the 5' RACE reads and lists one entry per CDR3 protein. The sample lists around 350,000 distinct CDR3 sequences, approximately 10% occurring once. This clonotype was seen only a few times. This clonotype originated in a man aged 18 to 29 who received the YFV17D yellow fever vaccine. This specimen consisted of PBMCs, obtained on the day of the first yellow fever vaccination. The chain combines TRBV20-1 with TRBJ2-5; possibly TRBD1 for D (6 bases). The CDR3, as DNA: TGCAGTGCTAGAGGTCTAGGGGGAAGGCAAGAGACCCAGTACTTC. Translated, it gives CSARGLGGRQETQYF.